This TCR beta chain was recovered during a study of T-cell memory formation after mild COVID-19. Study-level results: Most CD4+ clones that shrank were in CM and EM, while CD8+ ones turned up in EMRA.

This clonotype has more than one count but fewer than ten. The antigen remains undetermined. After 5'RACE with constant-segment primers, TCR alpha and TCR beta cDNA libraries carrying sample barcodes and UMIs were obtained. TCRdb processed the 5' RACE reads anew with MiXCR; each CDR3 protein has one entry. Of around 300,000 distinct CDR3 sequences listed, roughly an eighth are singletons. Trimming left V 5 bases short and J 0 bases short, with 10 bases between. Germline loops: CDR1 KGHSH, CDR2 LQKENI. The CDR3 loop spans 14 amino acids. Sequenced sample: PBMCs or a T cell subset sorted from them (not recorded which). The J gene is TRBJ2-5, the V gene TRBV18; D unclear. This sequence originates from a man younger than 30 who had mild COVID-19 (a few samples of this study predate the infection). Cell type and time point are not known. The CDR3 is CASSSQWYQETQYF. DNA of the CDR3: TGTGCCAGCTCAAGTCAGTGGTACCAAGAGACCCAGTACTTC.